Each of the 17 T cell receptor beta chains below was sequenced from the same sample in a study of cytomegalovirus exposure and HLA in healthy donors. The PCR employed 60 Vbeta primers together with 13 Jbeta primers. Profiled with immunoSEQ multiplex PCR; TCRdb holds only in-frame clones, not every one. This repertoire includes 70,000 to 100,000 clones. Material for sequencing was PBMCs. The receptors were gathered from a girl aged 5 to 17 in good health and CMV-seropositive.

The rearrangement links TRBV28 to TRBJ1-2; weak D call: TRBD1 (5 bases). Trimming left V 6 bases short and J 4 bases short, with 12 bases between. Germline V lookup: CDR1 MDHEN, CDR2 SYDVKM. The CDR3 contains 13 residues. The CDR3 coding sequence is TGTGCCAGCAGGATAAGGGGCGGCTATGGCTACACCTTC. It encodes CASRIRGGYGYTF.

This chain joins TRBV6-1 and TRBJ1-6; the match to TRBD1 covers 8 bases. CDR3 length: 15 residues. J was trimmed by 8 bases and V by 6 bases; bases with no gene match: 9. The germline V gene encodes CDR1 MNHNS and CDR2 SASEGT. The CDR3 bases are TGTGCCAGCAGGACTCCGGGACAGGACTATTCACCCCTCCACTTT. Residues: CASRTPGQDYSPLHF.

The chain employs TRBV11-2 and TRBJ2-7; 8 nucleotides match TRBD1. CDR1 is SGHAT, CDR2 FQNNGV, per germline. With V trimmed by 5 bases and J by 5 bases, 8 bases remained unmatched. CDR3 size: 14 residues. Here the CDR3 DNA reads TGTGCCAGCAGCGAAACAGGGGGGTTCGACGAGCAGTACGTC. Its protein is CASSETGGFDEQYV.

V is TRBV5-6 and J is TRBJ1-2; 8 bases line up with TRBD1. Germline-derived CDR1 and CDR2 are SGHDT and YYEEEE. The CDR3 totals 15 residues. V was clipped by 0 bases and J by 12 bases; unmatched bases: 13. The DNA for the CDR3 is TGTGCCAGCAGCTTGGCGCTAGGGCCAGGGGGCCTGGACACCTTC. This codes for CASSLALGPGGLDTF.

The chain combines TRBV5-1 with TRBJ2-2; 7 nucleotides match TRBD1. Trimming at V came to 2 bases and at J to 4 bases, leaving 8 bases not matched to a gene. Germline CDR1 and CDR2: SGHRS and YFSETQ. This CDR3 is 16 amino acids long. The CDR3 sequence: CASSFLKQGPTGELFF. In nucleotides, the CDR3 is TGCGCCAGCAGCTTCCTTAAACAGGGGCCCACCGGGGAGCTGTTTTTT.

The chain couples TRBV18 to TRBJ2-1, with D possibly matching TRBD2 (6 bases). The CDR3 sequence is 15 residues long. Trimming took off 0 bases at V and 7 bases at J, with 13 bases between the two ends. The V gene's germline CDR1 is KGHSH and CDR2 LQKENI. CDR3 nucleotides: TGTGCCAGCTCACCACCGGGAATAGCGGTGAATGAGCAGTTCTTC. This translates into CASSPPGIAVNEQFF.

This chain connects TRBV7-2 to TRBJ2-4; D possibly corresponds to TRBD2 (6 bases). In germline, CDR1 is SGHTA, CDR2 FQGNSA. V was shortened by 5 bases and J by 1 base, with 18 bases between the two germline ends. This CDR3 is 17 amino acids long. CDR3 DNA: TGTGCCAGCAGCGCGGGACGGGGAGTTGAGGCCAAAAACATTCAGTACTTC. Amino acid sequence: CASSAGRGVEAKNIQYF.

The rearrangement links TRBV6-1 to TRBJ2-7; 9 positions match TRBD1. CDR1 is MNHNS and CDR2 is SASEGT in the germline V gene. V lost 7 bases and J lost 5; bases outside the gene matches: 9. The CDR3 loop spans 14 amino acids. As DNA, the CDR3 is TGTGCCAGCACCAGACAGGGGGGAGTGGACGAGCAGTACGTC. Residues: CASTRQGGVDEQYV.

CDR3 amino acids: CASSFEGAGTEAFF. DNA of the CDR3: TGCGCCAGCAGCTTTGAGGGGGCGGGTACTGAAGCTTTCTTT. This chain links TRBV5-1 with TRBJ1-1; 7 bases align to TRBD1. Trimming at V came to 2 bases and at J to 5 bases, leaving 6 bases not matched to a gene. The CDR3 consists of 14 residues. The V gene's germline CDR1 is SGHRS and CDR2 YFSETQ.

The chain combines TRBV2 with TRBJ2-3; possibly TRBD1 for D (6 bases). The CDR3 sequence is 15 residues long. The V gene's germline CDR1 is SNHLY and CDR2 FYNNEI. The V end was cut by 4 bases, the J end by 4 bases, with 15 bases between. CDR3 in amino acids: CASSVTGGVADTQYF. In nucleotides, the CDR3 is TGTGCCAGCAGTGTGACAGGAGGTGTAGCAGATACGCAGTATTTT.

This sequence joins TRBV7-2 and TRBJ2-3; D not resolved. CDR3 length equals 14 residues. Germline assignment: CDR1 SGHTA and CDR2 FQGNSA. V was cut by 0 bases and J by 2 bases, with 6 bases left in between. CDR3 DNA sequence: TGTGCCAGCAGCTTAGCACACTACACAGATACGCAGTATTTT. It encodes CASSLAHYTDTQYF.

The chain couples TRBV5-3 to TRBJ1-1; 7 nucleotides align to TRBD1. TRBV5-3 is reported as an ORF; its role is uncertain. There are 16 residues in the CDR3. V shed 5 bases, J shed 1 base, and the junction held 11 bases outside the gene matches. This CDR3 reads CARSKPSGTENTEAFF. The CDR3 nucleotides are TGTGCCAGAAGTAAGCCCTCCGGGACAGAGAACACTGAAGCTTTCTTT.

V is TRBV4-3 and J is TRBJ1-1; D is uncertain. Trimming stripped 0 bases from V and 1 base from J, with 18 bases between. The CDR3 is made up of 18 amino acids. Per the germline V gene, CDR1 is LGHNA and CDR2 is YSLEER. The CDR3 DNA is TGCGCCAGCAGCCAAGATAGGGTTGCCGAGGGCCCGAACACTGAAGCTTTCTTT. It codes for CASSQDRVAEGPNTEAFF.

CDR3 amino acids: CASSPQRGGHEQYF. The CDR3 region has the DNA TGTGCCAGCAGCCCCCAGCGGGGGGGCCACGAGCAGTACTTC. The chain recombines TRBV7-2 with TRBJ2-7; 10 positions agree with TRBD2. The V segment lost 5 bases and the J segment 5 bases; nucleotides outside the gene matches: 6. This CDR3 spans 14 amino acids. Germline V gene data show CDR1 as SGHTA and CDR2 as FQGNSA. Full variable domain (outside the CDR3, taken from reference TRBV7-2 and TRBJ2-7): GAGVSQSPSNKVTEKGKDVELRCDPISGHTALYWYRQSLGQGLEFLIYFQGNSAPDKSGLPSDRFSAERTGGSVSTLTIQRTQQEDSAVYLCASSPQRGGHEQYFGPGTRLTVT.

In DNA form, the CDR3 reads TGTGCCAGCAGCGTAGATGCGCGCCCTTTGAACACTGAAGCTTTCTTT. This translates into CASSVDARPLNTEAFF. V usage is TRBV9 and J usage is TRBJ1-1; the D is unclear. The germline V gene encodes CDR1 SGDLS and CDR2 YYNGEE. The CDR3 has 16 amino acids. The germline V and J ends were trimmed by 0 bases and 0 bases, with 12 bases remaining between them.

This chain joins TRBV19 and TRBJ2-3; 9 bases fit TRBD1. Germline V gene sequence: CDR1 LNHDA, CDR2 SQIVND (reference sequence). The CDR3 runs to 16 residues. The V and J ends lost 5 bases and 3 bases, in that order; junction bases with no gene match: 9. The CDR3 nucleotides read TGTGCCAGTAGTTCTACGACAGGGGGGGAGACAGATACGCAGTATTTT. Translating gives CASSSTTGGETDTQYF.

The V gene is TRBV4-3, the J gene TRBJ1-2; 7 nucleotides agree with TRBD1. There are 18 residues in the CDR3. The V and J ends lost 2 bases and 3 bases, in that order; junction bases with no gene match: 15. CDR1 and CDR2 from the germline V gene are LGHNA and YSLEER. The CDR3 DNA reads as TGCGCCAGCAGCCAAAACGCTCTACAGGGGAATTACTACTATGGCTACACCTTC. Translation gives CASSQNALQGNYYYGYTF.